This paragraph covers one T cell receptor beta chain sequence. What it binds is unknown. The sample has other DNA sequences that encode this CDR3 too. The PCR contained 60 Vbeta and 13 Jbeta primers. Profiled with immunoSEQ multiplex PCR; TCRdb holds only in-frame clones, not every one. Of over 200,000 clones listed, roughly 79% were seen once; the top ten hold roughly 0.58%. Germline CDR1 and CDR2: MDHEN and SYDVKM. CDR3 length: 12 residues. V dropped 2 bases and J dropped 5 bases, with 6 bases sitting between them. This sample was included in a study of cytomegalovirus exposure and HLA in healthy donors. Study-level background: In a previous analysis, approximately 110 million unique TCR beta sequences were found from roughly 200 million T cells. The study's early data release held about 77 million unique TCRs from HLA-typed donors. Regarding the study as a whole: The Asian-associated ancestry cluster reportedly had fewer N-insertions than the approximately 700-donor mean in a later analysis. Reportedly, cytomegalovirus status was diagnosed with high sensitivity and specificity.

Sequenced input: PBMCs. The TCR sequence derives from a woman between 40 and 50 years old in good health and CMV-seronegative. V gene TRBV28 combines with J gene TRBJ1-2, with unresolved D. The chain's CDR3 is CASSLGGYGYTF. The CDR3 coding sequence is TGTGCCAGCAGTTTAGGAGGTTATGGCTACACCTTC.